Listed below are T cell receptor beta chains from one sample, sequenced in a study of cytomegalovirus exposure and HLA in healthy donors. Only in-frame clones appear in the TCRdb table, and some are missing; sequencing was by immunoSEQ multiplex PCR. The data hold approximately 150,000 clones, with 70% to 90% observed a single time. Specimen: PBMCs. The receptors come from a woman younger than 45 in good health and CMV-seronegative. Both conserved end residues are part of each CDR3. A D gene is named only where the DNA matches it firmly. Size values are once, few and many counts, or a class for expanded clones, and some rows have none.

d_call	clone_size	v_call	j_call	cdr3_aa	cdr3_nt
-	-	TRBV27	TRBJ1-5	CASTPGGARQPQHF	TGTGCCAGCACCCCGGGGGGGGCGAGGCAGCCCCAGCATTTT
-	-	TRBV28	TRBJ1-1	CASSLSGGGNTEAFF	TGTGCCAGCAGTTTATCTGGGGGCGGGAACACTGAAGCTTTCTTT
TRBD1	-	TRBV28	TRBJ1-6	CASSSRDRTPLHF	TGTGCCAGCAGTTCCAGGGACAGAACACCCCTCCACTTT
TRBD2	-	TRBV11-3	TRBJ2-2	CASSLAPPGLGIGELFF	TGTGCCAGCAGCTTAGCACCTCCGGGACTAGGCATCGGGGAGCTGTTTTTT
TRBD2	-	TRBV7-2	TRBJ2-7	CASSYLAGSSYEQYF	TGTGCCAGCAGCTACCTAGCGGGGAGCTCCTACGAGCAGTACTTC
-	-	TRBV19	TRBJ2-1	CASSEHRIGASEQFF	TGTGCCAGTAGTGAACACCGCATTGGGGCTAGTGAGCAGTTCTTC
TRBD1	once	TRBV2	TRBJ1-1	CASSAQGVWNTEAFF	TGTGCCAGCAGTGCACAGGGGGTTTGGAACACTGAAGCTTTCTTT
-	-	TRBV9	TRBJ1-4	CASSSQGETATNEKLFF	TGTGCCAGCAGTTCACAGGGTGAAACTGCAACTAATGAAAAACTGTTTTTT
-	-	TRBV7-2	TRBJ1-2	CASSVTSSDYGYTF	TGTGCCAGCAGCGTAACATCTTCTGACTATGGCTACACCTTC
-	-	TRBV13	TRBJ1-2	CASSLAASYGYTF	TGTGCCAGCAGCCTAGCGGCTAGCTATGGCTACACCTTC
-	-	TRBV9	TRBJ2-7	CASSVAGVALTYEQYF	TGTGCCAGCAGCGTAGCTGGAGTAGCGCTGACCTACGAGCAGTACTTC
-	-	TRBV6-1	TRBJ2-2	CASSLEENTGELFF	TGTGCCAGCAGCCTAGAAGAAAACACCGGGGAGCTGTTTTTT
-	-	TRBV7-9	TRBJ2-5	CASSLGPAVRRETQYF	TGTGCCAGCAGCTTAGGTCCAGCGGTCAGACGAGAGACCCAGTACTTC
-	-	TRBV6-1	TRBJ2-7	CASSPLMPGSGDF	TGTGCCAGCAGCCCATTAATGCCCGGGAGTGGGGACTTC
TRBD1	-	TRBV9	TRBJ1-2	CASSVSSRDSHPGFGYTF	TGTGCCAGCAGCGTCTCCTCCCGGGACAGTCATCCTGGGTTTGGCTACACCTTC
TRBD1	once	TRBV7-2	TRBJ2-5	CASSSHRTGQETQYF	TGTGCCAGCAGCTCGCACAGGACAGGCCAAGAGACCCAGTACTTC
-	-	TRBV29-1	TRBJ1-2	CSVHAKRLDGYTF	TGCAGCGTTCACGCGAAAAGACTCGATGGCTACACCTTC
-	-	TRBV2	TRBJ1-1	CASSDARGAGGTEAFF	TGTGCCAGCAGTGATGCAAGGGGCGCCGGTGGCACTGAAGCTTTCTTT
TRBD2	-	TRBV27	TRBJ2-7	CASSLWGGYEQYF	TGTGCCAGCAGTTTGTGGGGGGGCTACGAGCAGTACTTC
TRBD2	-	TRBV29-1	TRBJ2-5	CSSRLAGEETQYF	TGCAGCTCGCGCCTAGCGGGGGAAGAGACCCAGTACTTC
-	-	TRBV6-4	TRBJ1-2	CASSDANFNYGYTF	TGTGCCAGCAGTGACGCGAACTTCAACTATGGCTACACCTTC
-	-	TRBV7-9	TRBJ1-3	CASSLSPAHFRVAGNTIYF	TGTGCCAGCAGCTTATCCCCTGCCCACTTCAGGGTCGCTGGAAACACCATATATTTT
-	-	TRBV5-4	TRBJ2-4	CASSFGHHFGDKNIQYF	TGTGCCAGCAGCTTTGGACACCACTTCGGAGACAAAAACATTCAGTACTTC
-	-	TRBV7-2	TRBJ2-7	CASSFHYEQYF	TGTGCCAGCAGCTTCCACTACGAGCAGTACTTC
TRBD1	-	TRBV11-2	TRBJ1-2	CASSPDRANYGYTF	TGTGCCAGCAGTCCGGACAGGGCCAACTATGGCTACACCTTC
-	-	TRBV2	TRBJ2-7	CASSGGVLFGQYF	TGTGCCAGCAGTGGAGGAGTACTTTTCGGGCAGTACTTC
-	-	TRBV4-1	TRBJ1-1	CASSQERALNTEAFF	TGCGCCAGCAGCCAAGAGCGGGCCCTGAACACTGAAGCTTTCTTT
TRBD2	once	TRBV5-1	TRBJ2-1	CASSSGTSGYNEQFF	TGCGCCAGCAGCAGTGGGACTAGCGGGTACAATGAGCAGTTCTTC
-	-	TRBV18	TRBJ2-3	CASSVRGTDTQYF	TGTGCCAGCTCAGTCAGGGGCACAGATACGCAGTATTTT
-	-	TRBV4-1	TRBJ1-1	CASSQEGWGSVTEAFF	TGCGCCAGCAGCCAAGAAGGGTGGGGCTCGGTCACTGAAGCTTTCTTT
-	-	TRBV10-3	TRBJ1-2	CAISESARTENYGYTF	TGTGCCATCAGTGAGTCTGCCAGGACAGAAAACTATGGCTACACCTTC
TRBD2	-	TRBV5-1	TRBJ2-3	CASSLESGGFTDTQYF	TGCGCCAGCAGCTTGGAAAGCGGGGGGTTCACAGATACGCAGTATTTT
-	-	TRBV6-6	TRBJ2-7	CATSLLRESRVQYF	TGTGCCACCTCCCTCTTGCGGGAATCTAGGGTGCAGTACTTC
TRBD1	-	TRBV12-5	TRBJ1-5	CASGLIDRGDQPQHF	TGTGCTAGTGGTTTGATCGACAGGGGGGATCAGCCCCAGCATTTT
-	once	TRBV18	TRBJ2-2	CASSQSANTGELFF	TGTGCCAGCTCCCAGAGCGCGAACACCGGGGAGCTGTTTTTT
TRBD1	-	TRBV7-2	TRBJ1-2	CASSLAPGQGARGYTF	TGTGCCAGCAGCTTAGCACCGGGACAGGGGGCGAGAGGCTACACCTTC
TRBD1	-	TRBV5-1	TRBJ2-1	CASSLGTGVSHEQFF	TGCGCCAGCAGCTTGGGGACAGGGGTGTCCCATGAGCAGTTCTTC
-	-	TRBV27	TRBJ1-5	CASSSYGSNQPQHF	TGTGCCAGCAGTAGTTACGGTAGCAATCAGCCCCAGCATTTT
-	-	TRBV7-2	TRBJ2-1	CASSSDNEQFF	TGTGCCAGCAGCTCAGACAATGAGCAGTTCTTC
TRBD2	-	TRBV11-2	TRBJ2-1	CASSLVSGGAINEQFF	TGTGCCAGCAGCCTAGTTAGCGGGGGGGCGATCAATGAGCAGTTCTTC
TRBD2	-	TRBV7-8	TRBJ2-7	CASRHTSGGGPSMREQYF	TGTGCCAGCAGACATACTAGCGGAGGCGGCCCTAGTATGAGAGAGCAGTACTTC
TRBD2	-	TRBV28	TRBJ2-3	CASSSPGLAELESTQYF	TGTGCCAGCAGTTCACCGGGACTAGCGGAGCTCGAGAGTACGCAGTATTTT